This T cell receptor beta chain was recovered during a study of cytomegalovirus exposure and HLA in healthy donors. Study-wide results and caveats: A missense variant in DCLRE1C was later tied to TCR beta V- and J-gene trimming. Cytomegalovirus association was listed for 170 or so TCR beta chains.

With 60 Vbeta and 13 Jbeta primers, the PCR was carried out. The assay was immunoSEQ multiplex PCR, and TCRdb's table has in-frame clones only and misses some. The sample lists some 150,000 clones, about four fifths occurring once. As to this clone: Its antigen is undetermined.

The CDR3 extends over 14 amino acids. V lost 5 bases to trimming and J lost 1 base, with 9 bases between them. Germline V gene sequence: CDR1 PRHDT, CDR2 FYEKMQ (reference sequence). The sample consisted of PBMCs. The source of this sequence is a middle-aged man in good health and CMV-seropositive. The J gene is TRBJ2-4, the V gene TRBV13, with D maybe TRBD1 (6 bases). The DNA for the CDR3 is TGTGCCAGCAGCAACAGGGTGGCCAAAAACATTCAGTACTTC. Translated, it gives CASSNRVAKNIQYF.